This TCR beta chain appears in the sequencing data of a study of OX40 agonist ivuxolimab in advanced cancers. The V end lost 5 bases, the J end lost 3 bases, and 16 bases lay between the germline ends. The CDR3 runs 15 residues. In germline, CDR1 is SGHTA, CDR2 FQGNSA. The assay was immunoSEQ multiplex PCR, and TCRdb's table has in-frame clones only and misses some. Of around 71,000 clones in the sample, 86% were seen once. Study-level points and caveats: Both CD4+ and CD8+ T cell populations in blood had undergone clonal expansion by week 6 at 0.1 to 3.0 mg/kg.

A note on this clone: As yet, its antigen is unknown.

The sequence came from an adult with an advanced solid tumor such as melanoma, head and neck, liver or kidney cancer. This chain links TRBV7-2 with TRBJ1-2; the D gene is possibly TRBD1 (5 bases). Specimen: CD4+ or CD8+ T cells sorted from blood, collected in a trial of the OX40 agonist ivuxolimab. DNA of the CDR3: TGTGCCAGCAGCCCAAGGACAAGGGGCCACTATGGCTACACCTTC. This translates into CASSPRTRGHYGYTF.